Presented here are 21 T cell receptor beta chains from one specimen sequenced in a study of cytotoxic CD8 clonotypes in ibrutinib-treated CLL. Profiling relied on immunoSEQ multiplex PCR, and the TCRdb table lists in-frame clones only, not all of them. The data show 250,000 to 350,000 clones, less than 85% seen once. The sample was PBMCs, taken at disease progression, from a patient treated with ibrutinib. The receptors shown here come from a human donor with chronic lymphocytic leukemia.

This clone was seen a single time. This sequence joins TRBV4-2 and TRBJ2-5; 8 bases agree with TRBD2. This CDR3 region has 17 residues. The J segment lost 2 bases and the V segment lost 4 bases, leaving 12 bases of the junction unmatched. From germline, CDR1 is LGHNA and CDR2 YNFKEQ. DNA for the CDR3: TGTGCCAGCAGCCCAAGGTGGCAGGCGGGGGGTCAAGAGACCCAGTACTTC. It translates to CASSPRWQAGGQETQYF.

V gene TRBV10-3 combines with J gene TRBJ1-1, with 8 bases lining up with TRBD1. Per germline, CDR1 ENHRY and CDR2 SYGVKD. J was trimmed by 4 bases and V by 3 bases; bases with no gene match: 7. The CDR3 has 15 amino acids. CDR3 amino acids: CAISEWGRGPTEAFF. CDR3 nucleotide sequence: TGTGCCATCAGTGAATGGGGCAGGGGGCCCACTGAAGCTTTCTTT.

The chain carries TRBV13 and TRBJ2-2, with D unresolved. The length of the CDR3 is 12 residues. V lost 6 bases, J lost 9 bases, and 11 bases lay in between. The germline V gene has CDR1 PRHDT and CDR2 FYEKMQ (reference sequence). The CDR3 DNA is TGTGCCAGCAGGGATAGGACCAGGGAGCTGTTTTTT. Protein sequence: CASRDRTRELFF.

This chain joins TRBV5-1 and TRBJ2-5, with D maybe TRBD2 (5 bases). Between the trimmed V and J ends, which lost 0 bases and 5 bases, there was a span of 17 bases. The V gene's germline CDR1 is SGHRS and CDR2 YFSETQ. This CDR3 has 16 residues. The CDR3 spells CASSLVRGGRRETQYF. CDR3 bases: TGCGCCAGCAGCTTGGTGCGAGGTGGGCGGAGGGAGACCCAGTACTTC.

The chain employs TRBV9 and TRBJ1-2, with TRBD1 as a possible D gene (5 bases). There are 14 residues in the CDR3. Germline CDR1 SGDLS, CDR2 YYNGEE. The V gene lost 0 bases and the J gene lost 4 bases, with 10 bases spanning the gap. CDR3: CASSVGKGPYGYTF. The CDR3 DNA follows: TGTGCCAGCAGCGTAGGGAAGGGACCCTATGGCTACACCTTC.

The chain recombines TRBV5-6 with TRBJ2-3, with D perhaps matching TRBD1 (6 bases). Trimming cost V 3 bases and J 5 bases, with 16 bases left between them. The CDR3 runs 15 residues. Germline assignment: CDR1 SGHDT and CDR2 YYEEEE. CDR3 nucleotides: TGTGCCAGCAGCTACTCCGACAGGATTGAAGATACGCAGTATTTT. Protein sequence: CASSYSDRIEDTQYF.

V is TRBV5-4 and J is TRBJ1-2, with D unresolved. The CDR3 has 14 amino acids. Trimming took 1 base from V and 5 from J, leaving 12 bases between them. Looked up from germline, CDR1 is SGHNT and CDR2 is YYREEE (reference sequence). CDR3 in amino acids: CASSLMGIGYGYTF. DNA of the CDR3: TGTGCCAGCAGCTTGATGGGTATTGGGTATGGCTACACCTTC.

The chain combines TRBV5-8 with TRBJ1-2; D is ambiguous. The CDR3 loop spans 10 amino acids. Trimming took off 7 bases at V and 8 bases at J, with 9 bases between the two ends. Per germline, CDR1 SGHTS and CDR2 YDEGEE. CDR3 protein: CASRKKGYTF. CDR3 in DNA: TGTGCCAGCCGAAAGAAAGGCTACACCTTC.

This sequence joins TRBV30 and TRBJ1-2, with a tentative D call TRBD1 (6 bases). The CDR3 extends over 16 amino acids. Trimming cost V 0 bases and J 7 bases, with 21 bases left between them. CDR1 is GTSNPN, CDR2 SVGIG, per germline (reference sequence). CDR3 nucleotides: TGTGCCTGGAGTGTACGTATTCACAGGGACCTAGGTGGCTACACCTTC. Translating it yields CAWSVRIHRDLGGYTF.

This clone has a single count. This sequence joins TRBV29-1 and TRBJ2-7; 8 positions match TRBD1. V was clipped by 3 bases and J by 6 bases; unmatched bases: 7. The CDR3 spans 13 residues. Germline V CDR1 and CDR2: SQVTM, ANQGSEA. CDR3 protein: CSVEYRGVGEQYF. CDR3 sequence (DNA): TGCAGCGTTGAGTACAGGGGGGTAGGCGAGCAGTACTTC.

This clone was detected a few times. V is TRBV15 and J is TRBJ2-3, with TRBD1 matching 9 bases. V trimming: 0 bases; J trimming: 2 bases; junction bases outside the gene matches: 6. The CDR3 sequence is 17 residues long. Germline assignment: CDR1 LNHNV and CDR2 YYDKDF (reference sequence). In DNA, the CDR3 is TGTGCCACCAGCAGAGACCTCGGGACAGGGTACACAGATACGCAGTATTTT. This gives the protein CATSRDLGTGYTDTQYF.

This chain uses TRBV9 with TRBJ2-2; D is unresolved. Per germline, CDR1 SGDLS and CDR2 YYNGEE. CDR3 size: 14 residues. Trimming cost V 0 bases and J 4 bases, with 7 bases left between them. DNA for the CDR3: TGTGCCAGCAGCGTAGACCCCGGCACCGGGGAGCTGTTTTTT. Residues: CASSVDPGTGELFF.

The rearrangement joins TRBV10-3 to TRBJ2-7, with 8 bases that match TRBD2. J lost 4 bases, V lost 4 bases, and 6 bases had no gene match. CDR3 length equals 14 residues. In germline, CDR1 is ENHRY, CDR2 SYGVKD. The DNA of the CDR3 is TGTGCCATCAGTGCTGGCGGGGGGATGTACGAGCAGTACTTC. Translating it yields CAISAGGGMYEQYF.

This chain connects TRBV5-1 to TRBJ1-1; D remains ambiguous. From germline, CDR1 is SGHRS and CDR2 YFSETQ. This CDR3 contains 15 residues. Trimming shortened V by 0 bases and J by 6 bases, and 15 bases separated the two germline ends. The CDR3 DNA is TGCGCCAGCAGCTTGGTTGCAGTCGACACCTCTGAAGCTTTCTTT. This codes for CASSLVAVDTSEAFF. The variable domain in full, with the rest retrieved from reference TRBV5-1 and TRBJ1-1, is KAGVTQTPRYLIKTRGQQVTLSCSPISGHRSVSWYQQTPGQGLQFLFEYFSETQRNKGNFPGRFSGRQFSNSRSEMNVSTLELGDSALYLCASSLVAVDTSEAFFGQGTRLTVV.

The rearrangement joins TRBV19 to TRBJ2-7; D call uncertain. V was clipped by 3 bases and J by 3 bases, with 12 bases between them. CDR3 length: 14 amino acids. In germline, CDR1 is LNHDA, CDR2 SQIVND (reference sequence). The DNA of the CDR3 is TGTGCCAGTAGTATGGGCCGGATGAGCTACGAGCAGTACTTC. Its translation is CASSMGRMSYEQYF.

The chain uses TRBV18 and TRBJ2-7; TRBD2 agrees at 7 bases. The CDR3 is 19 residues long. V gave up 1 base and J gave up 0 bases; unmatched junction bases: 15. Per germline, CDR1 KGHSH and CDR2 LQKENI. The chain's CDR3 is CASSPRGRPSSGPSYEQYF. Written as DNA, the CDR3 is TGTGCCAGCTCACCACGGGGCCGACCCTCTAGCGGACCCTCCTACGAGCAGTACTTC.

The chain combines TRBV9 with TRBJ1-2; D possibly corresponds to TRBD1 (6 bases). The V gene's germline CDR1 is SGDLS and CDR2 YYNGEE. The V gene lost 3 bases and the J gene lost 4 bases, with 10 bases spanning the gap. This CDR3 spans 13 amino acids. The CDR3 is CASSGPGAYGYTF. For the CDR3, the DNA is TGTGCCAGCAGCGGACCAGGGGCCTATGGCTACACCTTC.

This chain uses TRBV6-6 with TRBJ2-7; D call uncertain. The V gene lost 5 bases and the J gene lost 6 bases, with 11 bases spanning the gap. CDR1 MNHNY and CDR2 SVGAGI come from the germline V gene (reference sequence). The CDR3 consists of 12 residues. The CDR3 coding sequence is TGTGCCAGCAGTCCAGTAGCCCGCGAGCAGTACTTC. Translated: CASSPVAREQYF.

This clone was counted between two and nine times. Other nucleotide sequences in the sample specify the same CDR3. This sequence joins TRBV27 and TRBJ1-5; no clear D gene. CDR1 is MNHEY, CDR2 SMNVEV, per germline (reference sequence). This CDR3 comprises 13 residues. V shed 3 bases and J shed 2 bases, with 5 bases lying between them. The CDR3 loop is CASSFRGNQPQHF. For the CDR3, the DNA is TGTGCCAGCAGTTTTCGGGGCAATCAGCCCCAGCATTTT.

V usage is TRBV6-1 and J usage is TRBJ1-2; no clear D gene. Germline V CDR1 and CDR2: MNHNS, SASEGT. The CDR3 sequence is 11 residues long. V was pared by 2 bases and J by 4 bases, with 2 bases between. DNA for the CDR3: TGTGCCAGCAGTGAAATCTATGGCTACACCTTC. Translation: CASSEIYGYTF.

The chain is built from TRBV2 and TRBJ1-4; D remains ambiguous. Trimming removed 6 bases from V and 4 bases from J, with 12 bases in between. From germline, CDR1 is SNHLY and CDR2 FYNNEI. There are 14 residues in the CDR3. The CDR3 region has the DNA TGTGCCAGCAGCGAACTACTGAGTAATGAAAAACTGTTTTTT. Its protein product is CASSELLSNEKLFF.